This TCR beta chain derives from a study of blood T cell repertoires in COVID-19. Overall study context: Spain, Italy and the United States supplied samples that represented acute and convalescent COVID-19. From T cells, B-cell-depleted T cells, or PBMCs came the material, which was cDNA or gDNA.

This CDR3 has 17 residues. CDR1 is MNHEY and CDR2 is SMNVEV in the germline V gene (reference sequence). After removal of 5 bases from V and 2 bases from J, the junction contained 9 bases not matched to a gene. This clone has just one count. In the original analysis: Reference gene primer amplification gave nucleated cell count estimates. Profiling relied on immunoSEQ multiplex PCR, and the TCRdb table lists in-frame clones only, not all of them. V and J calls and clone size follow that table, whereas D and trimming were derived from the DNA. The sample has about 21,000 clones; 70% to 90% are singletons.

The sample taken for sequencing was peripheral blood. The receptor was isolated from a man older than 75 with acute or convalescent COVID-19. The rearrangement joins TRBV27 to TRBJ1-5; 10 bases agree with TRBD1. CDR3 protein: CASSPVVGQGGNQPQHF. DNA for the CDR3: TGTGCCAGCAGTCCCGTGGTAGGACAGGGGGGCAATCAGCCCCAGCATTTT.